This record covers a single TCR beta chain. The sample comes from a study of blood T cell repertoires in COVID-19. Study context: PBMCs, B-cell-depleted T cells, or T cells provided the cDNA or gDNA that made up the material.

This CDR3 has 13 residues. V shed 7 bases and J shed 6 bases, with 16 bases lying between them. Produced via immunoSEQ multiplex PCR; TCRdb's table is partial and in-frame only. The table lists tens of thousands of clones, approximately 90% of them singletons. This TCR came from a man in his sixties with acute or convalescent COVID-19. The sample taken for sequencing was peripheral blood. The chain combines TRBV12-3 or TRBV12-4 with TRBJ2-7; weak D call: TRBD2 (6 bases). The CDR3 bases are TGTGCCAGCAATAAGGACCGGAGGGGCGAGCAGTACTTC. Protein: CASNKDRRGEQYF.